This T cell receptor (beta chain) was obtained from a study of cytomegalovirus exposure and HLA in healthy donors. A word on this clone: Its antigen is currently unknown.

The length of the CDR3 is 12 residues. V was trimmed by 3 bases and J by 6 bases, leaving 9 bases between them. Germline values: CDR1 MNHEY, CDR2 SMNVEV (reference sequence). Study findings and constraints: Researchers reportedly found TCR beta sequences accurately predicted most subjects' HLA-A and HLA-B alleles. The study designated 150 or so TCR beta chains cytomegalovirus-associated. HLA alleles were associated with 18,000 or so TCR beta sequences in a later analysis at 0.05 false discovery rate. When analyzed later, a missense DCLRE1C variant was found to be linked to TCR beta V- and J-gene trimming.

The PCR was carried out with 60 Vbeta primers and 13 Jbeta primers. Sequencing used immunoSEQ multiplex PCR; TCRdb keeps in-frame clones, though not all of them. Of 200,000 or so clones listed, 60% to 80% were seen once; the top ten hold around 1.8%. The TCR comes from a man aged 18 to 30 in good health and CMV-seronegative. The sample was PBMCs. This chain joins TRBV27 and TRBJ2-7; TRBD2 might be the D (6 bases). CDR3 nucleotide sequence: TGTGCCAGCAGTTTGGGACTCGGCGAGCAGTACTTC. Translated, it gives CASSLGLGEQYF.